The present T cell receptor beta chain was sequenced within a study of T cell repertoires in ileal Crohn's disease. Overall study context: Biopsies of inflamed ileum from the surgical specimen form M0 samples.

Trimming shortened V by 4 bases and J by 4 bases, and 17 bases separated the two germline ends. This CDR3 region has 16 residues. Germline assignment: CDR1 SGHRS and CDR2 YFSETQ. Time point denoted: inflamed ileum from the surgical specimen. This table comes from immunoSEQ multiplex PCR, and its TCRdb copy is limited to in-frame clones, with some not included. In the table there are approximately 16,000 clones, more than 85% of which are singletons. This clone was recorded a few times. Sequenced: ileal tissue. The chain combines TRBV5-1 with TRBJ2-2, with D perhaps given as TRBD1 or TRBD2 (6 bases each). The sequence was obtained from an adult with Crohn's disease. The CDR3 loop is CASSPEGGTATGELFF. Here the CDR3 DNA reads TGCGCCAGCAGCCCCGAGGGGGGAACGGCCACCGGGGAGCTGTTTTTT.